A selection of T cell receptor beta chains follows, all from one sample in a study of CD8 T cells in ankylosing spondylitis. TCRdb ran MiXCR on the 5' RACE reads and lists one entry per CDR3 protein. The repertoire holds 300,000 to 350,000 distinct CDR3 sequences, with around 20% as singletons. The specimen was blood, either unsorted or a sorted T cell fraction (not recorded which). These receptors all stem from a female donor with ankylosing spondylitis or in good health (not recorded which). CDR3s include the opening cysteine and the closing phenylalanine or tryptophan. A D gene is named only where the DNA matches it firmly. Some rows have no size entry. The others give once, few or many, or a class for an expanded clone.

>TRBJ2-6|.|few|TRBV7-9
CASSLDGGTNVLTF
TGTGCCAGCAGCTTAGATGGGGGGACCAACGTCCTGACTTTC
>TRBJ2-7|.|.|TRBV7-2
CASSPEIRDEQYF
TGTGCCAGCAGCCCCGAGATCCGCGACGAGCAGTACTTC
>TRBJ2-2|.|few|TRBV9
CASSVGVGGFDTGELFF
TGTGCCAGCAGCGTAGGGGTGGGAGGCTTTGACACCGGGGAGCTGTTTTTT
>TRBJ2-5|.|.|TRBV4-2
CASSQVQGGQETQYF
TGTGCCAGCAGCCAGGTCCAGGGGGGACAAGAGACCCAGTACTTC
>TRBJ2-1|.|many|TRBV7-2
CASSFPRQGGRGQFF
TGTGCCAGCAGCTTCCCCCGACAGGGTGGGAGGGGGCAGTTCTTC
>TRBJ1-2|.|.|TRBV4-3
CASSQDRRAFNYGYTF
TGCGCCAGCAGCCAAGATCGTAGAGCCTTTAACTATGGCTACACCTTC
>TRBJ1-2|TRBD1|few|TRBV7-2
CASSQSGGAGGYTF
TGTGCCAGCAGCCAGTCAGGGGGCGCGGGTGGCTACACCTTC
>TRBJ2-1|TRBD1|.|TRBV6-5
CASSYRGQGMNNEQFF
TGTGCCAGCAGTTACAGGGGACAGGGGATGAACAATGAGCAGTTCTTC
>TRBJ2-3|.|.|TRBV7-2
CASSSGVDTQYF
TGTGCCAGCAGCTCGGGAGTAGATACGCAGTATTTT
>TRBJ2-5|.|few|TRBV5-6
CASSLMPAEETQYF
TGTGCCAGCAGCTTGATGCCAGCTGAAGAGACCCAGTACTTC
>TRBJ2-7|.|.|TRBV28
CASKGSGSYRYEQYF
TGTGCCAGCAAGGGCAGCGGCTCCTACCGTTACGAGCAGTACTTC
>TRBJ2-1|.|many|TRBV5-1
CASSSPEVNEQFF
TGCGCCAGCAGCTCCCCAGAGGTCAATGAGCAGTTCTTC
>TRBJ2-1|TRBD2|few|TRBV20-1
CSATRTSGRQNEQFF
TGCAGTGCTACCCGGACTAGCGGACGTCAAAATGAGCAGTTCTTC
>TRBJ1-1|.|few|TRBV10-3
CAISERRENTEAFF
TGTGCCATCAGTGAGCGACGGGAGAACACTGAAGCTTTCTTT
>TRBJ2-5|TRBD2|.|TRBV20-1
CSARGLAGGPLGETQYF
TGCAGTGCTAGAGGACTAGCGGGAGGGCCGTTGGGTGAGACCCAGTACTTC
>TRBJ2-3|.|.|TRBV5-6
CASRPWGSGDTQYF
TGTGCCAGCAGACCTTGGGGATCGGGAGATACGCAGTATTTT
>TRBJ2-7|TRBD2|many|TRBV20-1
CSARSPSGDEQYF
TGCAGTGCTAGGTCCCCTAGCGGGGACGAGCAGTACTTC
>TRBJ2-7|.|many|TRBV10-3
CAISESTVGYEQYF
TGTGCCATCAGTGAGTCTACGGTTGGCTACGAGCAGTACTTC
>TRBJ2-1|.|few|TRBV25-1
CASSEGQGGRNEQFF
TGTGCCAGCAGTGAAGGGCAGGGTGGGAGGAATGAGCAGTTCTTC
>TRBJ2-7|.|few|TRBV6-1
CASSVLLDRGYEQYF
TGTGCCAGCAGTGTCCTTCTGGACAGAGGCTACGAGCAGTACTTC
>TRBJ1-2|.|.|TRBV18
CASSPGQGGNGYTF
TGTGCCAGCTCACCAGGGCAGGGTGGAAATGGCTACACCTTC
>TRBJ2-1|.|.|TRBV20-1
CSVGGSSYNEQFF
TGCAGTGTGGGCGGTTCCTCCTACAATGAGCAGTTCTTC
>TRBJ1-1|TRBD1|many|TRBV20-1
CSARDPWTGKTEAFF
TGCAGTGCTAGAGACCCCTGGACAGGGAAAACTGAAGCTTTCTTT
>TRBJ2-3|TRBD2|.|TRBV6-1
CASSTPGLAGGQADTQYF
TGTGCCAGCAGTACCCCGGGACTAGCGGGAGGGCAGGCAGATACGCAGTATTTT
>TRBJ2-3|.|.|TRBV5-1
CASTRLMGGGTDTQYF
TGCGCCAGCACCCGTTTGATGGGAGGAGGCACAGATACGCAGTATTTT
>TRBJ1-1|.|few|TRBV15
CATSRDVGGTEAFF
TGTGCCACCAGCAGAGATGTGGGGGGCACTGAAGCTTTCTTT
>TRBJ1-2|.|many|TRBV12-3/TRBV12-4
CASTVTEGNYGYTF
TGTGCCAGCACTGTTACGGAGGGGAACTATGGCTACACCTTC
>TRBJ2-3|.|few|TRBV7-2
CASSLTSTNTQYF
TGTGCCAGCAGCCTGACCTCGACGAATACGCAGTATTTT
>TRBJ2-2|.|few|TRBV19
CASSALAPNTGELFF
TGTGCCAGTAGTGCCCTAGCCCCGAACACCGGGGAGCTGTTTTTT
>TRBJ1-1|.|.|TRBV21-1
CASSTLDRTPFF
TGTGCCAGCAGCACCTTGGACAGGACCCCGTTTTTT
>TRBJ2-3|TRBD2|many|TRBV6-6
CASSYGLAGGPIFSDTQYF
TGTGCCAGCAGTTACGGTCTAGCGGGAGGGCCAATCTTCTCGGATACGCAGTATTTT
>TRBJ2-2|.|few|TRBV10-3
CATGPGATGELFF
TGTGCCACGGGTCCGGGGGCAACTGGGGAGCTGTTTTTT